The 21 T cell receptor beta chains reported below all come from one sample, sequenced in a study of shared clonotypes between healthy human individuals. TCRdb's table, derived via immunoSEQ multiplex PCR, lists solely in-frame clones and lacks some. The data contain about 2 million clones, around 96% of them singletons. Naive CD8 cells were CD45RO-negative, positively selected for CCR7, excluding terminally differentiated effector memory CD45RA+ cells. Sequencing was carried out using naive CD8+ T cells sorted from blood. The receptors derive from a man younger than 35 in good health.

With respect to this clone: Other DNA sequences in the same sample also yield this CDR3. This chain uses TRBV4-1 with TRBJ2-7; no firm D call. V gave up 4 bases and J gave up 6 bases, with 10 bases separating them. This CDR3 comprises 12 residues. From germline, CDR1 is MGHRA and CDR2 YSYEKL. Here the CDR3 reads CASSLSSGEQYF. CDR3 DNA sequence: TGCGCCAGCAGCCTTTCCTCTGGCGAGCAGTACTTC.

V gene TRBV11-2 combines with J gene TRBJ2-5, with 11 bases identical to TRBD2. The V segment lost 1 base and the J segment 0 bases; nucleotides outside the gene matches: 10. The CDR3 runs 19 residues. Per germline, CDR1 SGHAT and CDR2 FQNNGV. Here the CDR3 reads CASSLGPGLAAVYQETQYF. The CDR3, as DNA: TGTGCCAGCAGCTTAGGTCCGGGACTAGCGGCCGTGTACCAAGAGACCCAGTACTTC.

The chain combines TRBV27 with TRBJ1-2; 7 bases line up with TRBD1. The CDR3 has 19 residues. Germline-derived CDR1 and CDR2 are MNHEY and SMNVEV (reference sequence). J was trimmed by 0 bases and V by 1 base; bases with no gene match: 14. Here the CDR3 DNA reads TGTGCCAGCAGTTTATTAACGCCAGGGGGTCCGGGAGCTAACTATGGCTACACCTTC. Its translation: CASSLLTPGGPGANYGYTF.

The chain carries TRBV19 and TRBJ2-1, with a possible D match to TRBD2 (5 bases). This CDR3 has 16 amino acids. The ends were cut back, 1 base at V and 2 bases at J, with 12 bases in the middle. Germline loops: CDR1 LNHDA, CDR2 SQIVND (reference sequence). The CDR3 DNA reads TGTGCCAGTAGTATAGTAGTAGGAGGTGCCTACAATGAGCAGTTCTTC. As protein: CASSIVVGGAYNEQFF.

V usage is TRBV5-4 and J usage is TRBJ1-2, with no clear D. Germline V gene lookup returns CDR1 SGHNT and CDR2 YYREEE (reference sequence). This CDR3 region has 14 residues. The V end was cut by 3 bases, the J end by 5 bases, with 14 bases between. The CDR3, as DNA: TGTGCCAGCAGCTCCCCAGACCCTTTTTATGGCTACACCTTC. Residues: CASSSPDPFYGYTF.

CDR3 nucleotide sequence: TGTGCCAGGTCCCCCGACCTGGCCGGCACTGAAGCTTTCTTT. Protein sequence: CARSPDLAGTEAFF. The J gene is TRBJ1-1, the V gene TRBV28; D unclear. V gave up 9 bases and J gave up 4 bases, with 18 bases separating them. CDR3 size: 14 residues. CDR1 and CDR2 from the germline V gene are MDHEN and SYDVKM.

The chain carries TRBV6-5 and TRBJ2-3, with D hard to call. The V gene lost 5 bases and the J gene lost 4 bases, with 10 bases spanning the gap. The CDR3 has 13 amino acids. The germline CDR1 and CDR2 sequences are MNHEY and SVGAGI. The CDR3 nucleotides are TGTGCCAGCAGTACCCCGATGGCAGATACGCAGTATTTT. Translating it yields CASSTPMADTQYF.

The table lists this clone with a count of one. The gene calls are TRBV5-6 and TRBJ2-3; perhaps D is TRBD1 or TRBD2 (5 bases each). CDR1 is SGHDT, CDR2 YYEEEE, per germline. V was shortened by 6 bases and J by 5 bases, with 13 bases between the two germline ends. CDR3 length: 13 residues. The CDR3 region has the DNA TGTGCCAGCATCCGGGACGGGTTAGATACGCAGTATTTT. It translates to CASIRDGLDTQYF.

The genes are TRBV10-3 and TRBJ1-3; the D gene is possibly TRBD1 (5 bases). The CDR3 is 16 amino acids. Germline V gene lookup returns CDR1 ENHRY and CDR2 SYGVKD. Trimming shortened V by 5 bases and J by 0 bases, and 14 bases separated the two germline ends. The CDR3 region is CAISLGTESSGNTIYF. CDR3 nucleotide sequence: TGTGCCATCAGTCTTGGGACTGAGAGCTCTGGAAACACCATATATTTT.

CDR3 DNA sequence: TGCAGCGCTGGCGAAGGGGGCTACGAGCAGTACTTC. It is translated as CSAGEGGYEQYF. This rearrangement joins TRBV29-1 to TRBJ2-7; TRBD1 might be the D (6 bases). V lost 7 bases to trimming and J lost 3 bases, with 13 bases between them. Germline V CDR1 and CDR2: SQVTM, ANQGSEA. This CDR3 is built from 12 residues.

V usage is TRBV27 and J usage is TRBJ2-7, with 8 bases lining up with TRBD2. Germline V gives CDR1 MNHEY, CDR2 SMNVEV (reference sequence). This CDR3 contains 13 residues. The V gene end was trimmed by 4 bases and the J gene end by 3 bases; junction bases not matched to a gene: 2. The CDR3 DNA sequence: TGTGCCAGCAGTTGGACTAGCAACTACGAGCAGTACTTC. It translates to CASSWTSNYEQYF.

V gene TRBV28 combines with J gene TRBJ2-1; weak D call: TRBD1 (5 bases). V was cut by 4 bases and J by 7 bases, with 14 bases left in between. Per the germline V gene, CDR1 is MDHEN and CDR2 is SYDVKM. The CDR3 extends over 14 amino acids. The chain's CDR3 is CASSSNTRVNEQFF. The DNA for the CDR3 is TGTGCCAGCAGTTCAAACACCAGGGTGAATGAGCAGTTCTTC.

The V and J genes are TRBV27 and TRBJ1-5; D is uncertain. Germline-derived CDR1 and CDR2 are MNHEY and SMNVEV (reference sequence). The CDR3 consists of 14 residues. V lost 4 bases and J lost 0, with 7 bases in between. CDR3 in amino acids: CASSYAASNQPQHF. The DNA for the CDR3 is TGTGCCAGCAGTTACGCGGCTAGCAATCAGCCCCAGCATTTT.

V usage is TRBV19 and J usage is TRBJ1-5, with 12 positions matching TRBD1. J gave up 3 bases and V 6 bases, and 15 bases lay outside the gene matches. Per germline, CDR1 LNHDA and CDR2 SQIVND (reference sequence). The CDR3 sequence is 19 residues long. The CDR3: CASRARGQGAEDNNQPQHF. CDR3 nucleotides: TGTGCCAGTAGAGCGCGGGGACAGGGGGCAGAAGATAACAATCAGCCCCAGCATTTT.

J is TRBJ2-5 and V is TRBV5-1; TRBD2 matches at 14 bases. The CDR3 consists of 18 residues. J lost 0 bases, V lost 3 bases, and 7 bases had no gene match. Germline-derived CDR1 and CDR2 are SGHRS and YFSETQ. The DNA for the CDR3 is TGCGCCAGCAGCTCCAGGACTAGCGGGGGGATAAACCAAGAGACCCAGTACTTC. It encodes CASSSRTSGGINQETQYF.

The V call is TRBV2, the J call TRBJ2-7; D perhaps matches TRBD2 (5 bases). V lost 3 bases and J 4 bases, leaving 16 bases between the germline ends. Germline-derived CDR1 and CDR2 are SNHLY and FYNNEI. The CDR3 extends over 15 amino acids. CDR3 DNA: TGTGCCAGCAGTGATTTGGGGAACACGGGATACGAGCAGTACTTC. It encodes CASSDLGNTGYEQYF.

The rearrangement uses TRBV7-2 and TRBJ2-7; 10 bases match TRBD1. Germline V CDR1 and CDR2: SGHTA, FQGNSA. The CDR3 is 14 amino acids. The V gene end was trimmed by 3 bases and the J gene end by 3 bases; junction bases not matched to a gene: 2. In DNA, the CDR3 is TGTGCCAGCAGCTTGGGGACAGGGGTCTACGAGCAGTACTTC. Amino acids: CASSLGTGVYEQYF.

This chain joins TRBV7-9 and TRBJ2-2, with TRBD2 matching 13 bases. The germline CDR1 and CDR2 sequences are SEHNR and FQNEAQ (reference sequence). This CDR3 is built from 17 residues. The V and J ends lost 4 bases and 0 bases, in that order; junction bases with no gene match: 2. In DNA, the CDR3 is TGTGCCAGCAGCTCGGGACTAGCGGGGTCGAACACCGGGGAGCTGTTTTTT. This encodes CASSSGLAGSNTGELFF.

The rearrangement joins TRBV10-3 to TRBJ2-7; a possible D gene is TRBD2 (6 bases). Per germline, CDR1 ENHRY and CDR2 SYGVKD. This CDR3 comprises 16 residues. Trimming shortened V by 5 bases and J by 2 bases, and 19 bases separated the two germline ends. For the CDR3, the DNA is TGTGCCATCAGTTTCTCTAGCGCAACAGACCCCTACGAGCAGTACTTC. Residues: CAISFSSATDPYEQYF.

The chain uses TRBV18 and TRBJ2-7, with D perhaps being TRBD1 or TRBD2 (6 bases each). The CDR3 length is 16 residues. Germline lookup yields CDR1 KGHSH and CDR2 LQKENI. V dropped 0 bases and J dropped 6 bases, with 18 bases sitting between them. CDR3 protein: CASSPPPGANVGEQYF. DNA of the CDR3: TGTGCCAGCTCACCACCTCCGGGGGCAAATGTGGGCGAGCAGTACTTC. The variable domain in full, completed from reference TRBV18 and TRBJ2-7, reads NAGVMQNPRHLVRRRGQEARLRCSPMKGHSHVYWYRQLPEEGLKFMVYLQKENIIDESGMPKERFSAEFPKEGPSILRIQQVVRGDSAAYFCASSPPPGANVGEQYFGPGTRLTVT.

The CDR3 reads CASSQVYSGEDTQYF. The DNA for the CDR3 is TGCGCCAGCAGCCAAGTCTATAGCGGAGAAGATACGCAGTATTTT. This sequence joins TRBV4-3 and TRBJ2-3; D perhaps matches TRBD2 (6 bases). The ends were cut back, 1 base at V and 5 bases at J, with 13 bases in the middle. Germline V lookup: CDR1 LGHNA, CDR2 YSLEER. The CDR3 consists of 15 residues.